The 23 T cell receptor beta chains below all came from one sample that was sequenced in a study of blood T cell repertoires in COVID-19. Profiling relied on immunoSEQ multiplex PCR, and the TCRdb table lists in-frame clones only, not all of them. The profile shows roughly 290,000 clones, about nine tenths of them singletons. Material: PBMCs or T cells enriched from blood (not recorded which). These receptors originate from a woman aged 40 to 55 who had recovered from COVID-19.

V usage is TRBV18 and J usage is TRBJ1-2, with D possibly being TRBD1 (5 bases). This CDR3 is 15 amino acids long. Between the trimmed V and J ends, which lost 3 bases and 0 bases, there was a span of 11 bases. Germline-derived CDR1 and CDR2 are KGHSH and LQKENI. CDR3 in amino acids: CASSPSGPSNYGYTF. CDR3 nucleotides: TGTGCCAGCTCACCTTCAGGGCCCTCTAACTATGGCTACACCTTC.

The chain joins TRBV7-3 to TRBJ2-2, with 9 bases identical to TRBD1. Germline V gives CDR1 SGHTA, CDR2 FQGTGA. The CDR3 sequence is 15 residues long. J gave up 2 bases and V 5 bases, and 3 bases lay outside the gene matches. The chain's CDR3 is CASSPGQGNTGELFF. As DNA, the CDR3 is TGTGCCAGCAGCCCGGGACAGGGTAACACCGGGGAGCTGTTTTTT.

The chain recombines TRBV5-1 with TRBJ1-1; D call uncertain. Germline CDR1 and CDR2: SGHRS and YFSETQ. CDR3 size: 15 residues. Trimming pared 0 bases from V and 0 bases from J, leaving 9 bases between. The CDR3 reads CASSLAHGMNTEAFF. The CDR3 DNA is TGCGCCAGCAGCTTGGCCCACGGTATGAACACTGAAGCTTTCTTT.

The V and J genes are TRBV6-1 and TRBJ1-1; D uncertain. V was shortened by 2 bases and J by 3 bases, with 16 bases between the two germline ends. CDR3 length: 16 amino acids. Germline values: CDR1 MNHNS, CDR2 SASEGT. In DNA form, the CDR3 reads TGTGCCAGCAGTGAAAGGCGGATAGGAAGTGACACTGAAGCTTTCTTT. Its translation: CASSERRIGSDTEAFF.

The chain employs TRBV5-6 and TRBJ1-1; D perhaps matches TRBD1 (5 bases). Germline CDR1 SGHDT, CDR2 YYEEEE. Trimming removed 1 base at V and 4 bases at J, with 23 bases between. CDR3 length: 18 residues. The CDR3 sequence is CASSLQGPPMTRGTEAFF. The CDR3 DNA follows: TGTGCCAGCAGCTTGCAGGGTCCCCCCATGACGAGAGGCACTGAAGCTTTCTTT. Combining the CDR3 with reference TRBV5-6 and TRBJ1-1 gives the whole variable domain DAGVTQSPTHLIKTRGQQVTLRCSPKSGHDTVSWYQQALGQGPQFIFQYYEEEERQRGNFPDRFSGHQFPNYSSELNVNALLLGDSALYLCASSLQGPPMTRGTEAFFGQGTRLTVV.

The chain has TRBV12-3 or TRBV12-4 and TRBJ2-7, with a possible D match to TRBD2 (6 bases). Trimming left V 7 bases short and J 3 bases short, with 13 bases between. The CDR3 spans 13 residues. The CDR3 DNA reads as TGTGCCAGCACACAAAGGCGGGGCTACGAGCAGTACTTC. Translation: CASTQRRGYEQYF.

The chain links TRBV18 to TRBJ1-2; 8 positions match TRBD1. The length of the CDR3 is 15 residues. CDR1 is KGHSH, CDR2 LQKENI, per germline. V gave up 3 bases and J gave up 6 bases; unmatched junction bases: 9. As DNA, the CDR3 is TGTGCCAGCTCACCGCGACAGGGGAGAGAGGATGGCTACACCTTC. Translation gives CASSPRQGREDGYTF.

The rearrangement joins TRBV7-6 to TRBJ1-3, with a weak D call TRBD1 (6 bases). The V and J ends lost 2 bases and 2 bases respectively, with 10 bases between them. The CDR3 extends over 15 amino acids. Per germline, CDR1 SGHVS and CDR2 FNYEAQ. The chain's CDR3 is CASSLREGAGNTIYF. The CDR3 DNA follows: TGTGCCAGCAGCTTAAGGGAGGGGGCTGGAAACACCATATATTTT. Looking up the rest from reference TRBV7-6 and TRBJ1-3 gives the full variable domain: GAGVSQSPRYKVTKRGQDVALRCDPISGHVSLYWYRQALGQGPEFLTYFNYEAQQDKSGLPNDRFSAERPEGSISTLTIQRTEQRDSAMYRCASSLREGAGNTIYFGEGSWLTVV.

The V call is TRBV7-3, the J call TRBJ2-1, with 7 nucleotides matching TRBD1. In germline, CDR1 is SGHTA, CDR2 FQGTGA. The J segment lost 8 bases and the V segment lost 5 bases, leaving 12 bases of the junction unmatched. CDR3 length: 15 amino acids. Here the CDR3 reads CASSEAGGRRHEQFF. The CDR3 DNA follows: TGTGCCAGCAGCGAGGCAGGGGGACGACGCCATGAGCAGTTCTTC.

The rearrangement links TRBV27 to TRBJ2-7; 8 nucleotides align to TRBD2. The CDR3 spans 16 residues. Germline trimming cut 5 bases from V and 1 base from J; bases unmatched to any gene: 10. Germline V gives CDR1 MNHEY, CDR2 SMNVEV (reference sequence). The CDR3 bases are TGTGCCAGCAGTCCAAAGGGCGGGGGGATTTCCTACGAGCAGTACTTC. Amino acids: CASSPKGGGISYEQYF.

This clone was observed once. This chain connects TRBV5-1 to TRBJ2-3, with D perhaps TRBD2 (6 bases). The CDR3 loop spans 13 amino acids. The V gene's germline CDR1 is SGHRS and CDR2 YFSETQ. Trimming stripped 4 bases from V and 6 bases from J, with 12 bases between. The CDR3 DNA sequence: TGCGCCAGCAGCACGGAGGGCGAGGATACGCAGTATTTT. Amino acid sequence: CASSTEGEDTQYF.

The CDR3 DNA sequence: TGCAGCGCGGAGGGCAGCACGGGGGATACGCAGTATTTT. Its protein is CSAEGSTGDTQYF. The chain recombines TRBV29-1 with TRBJ2-3; the D gene is possibly TRBD2 (6 bases). The CDR3 contains 13 residues. Trimming stripped 7 bases from V and 6 bases from J, with 17 bases between. CDR1 is SQVTM and CDR2 is ANQGSEA in the germline V gene.

The chain links TRBV14 to TRBJ1-4, with TRBD1 matching over 10 bases. The V segment lost 4 bases and the J segment 7 bases; nucleotides outside the gene matches: 6. The germline CDR1 and CDR2 sequences are SGHDN and FVKESK. The CDR3 runs to 15 residues. CDR3 nucleotide sequence: TGTGCCAGCAGCCCCCGACAGGGGGCTTCTGAAAAACTGTTTTTT. As protein: CASSPRQGASEKLFF. The full variable domain, in which reference TRBV14 and TRBJ1-4 provide the parts outside the CDR3, is EAGVTQFPSHSVIEKGQTVTLRCDPISGHDNLYWYRRVMGKEIKFLLHFVKESKQDESGMPNNRFLAERTGGTYSTLKVQPAELEDSGVYFCASSPRQGASEKLFFGSGTQLSVL.

The chain has TRBV7-8 and TRBJ2-7; a possible D gene is TRBD1 (5 bases). Germline CDR1 reads SGHVS; CDR2 reads FQNEAQ. This CDR3 has 14 amino acids. The germline V and J ends were trimmed by 3 bases and 1 base, with 10 bases remaining between them. The CDR3 DNA reads as TGTGCCAGCAGCTTGAGCAGGGATTCCTACGAGCAGTACTTC. Amino acid sequence: CASSLSRDSYEQYF. Together with reference TRBV7-8 and TRBJ2-7, the CDR3 gives the full variable domain: GAGVSQSPRYKVAKRGQDVALRCDPISGHVSLFWYQQALGQGPEFLTYFQNEAQLDKSGLPSDRFFAERPEGSVSTLKIQRTQQEDSAVYLCASSLSRDSYEQYFGPGTRLTVT.

The chain uses TRBV7-8 and TRBJ1-3, with unresolved D. The ends were cut back, 1 base at V and 7 bases at J, with 11 bases in the middle. CDR1 SGHVS and CDR2 FQNEAQ come from the germline V gene. The CDR3 loop spans 14 amino acids. The CDR3 nucleotides are TGTGCCAGCAGCTTAGATCCGACACTGAACACCATATATTTT. Translation: CASSLDPTLNTIYF.

This clone was seen a handful of times. The chain employs TRBV2 and TRBJ2-7, with 12 bases matching TRBD2. CDR3 size: 15 residues. The germline gives CDR1 SNHLY, CDR2 FYNNEI. Trimming cost V 7 bases and J 3 bases; bases outside gene matches: 7. This CDR3 is CASTRGLAGNYEQYF. The CDR3 DNA reads TGTGCCAGCACCCGAGGACTAGCGGGGAACTACGAGCAGTACTTC.

The rearrangement links TRBV27 to TRBJ1-2; D perhaps matches TRBD1 (5 bases). CDR1 is MNHEY and CDR2 is SMNVEV in the germline V gene (reference sequence). CDR3 length: 14 residues. Trimming left V 5 bases short and J 3 bases short, with 13 bases between. The CDR3 DNA is TGTGCCAGCAGTGGACATTTAGGGGACTATGGCTACACCTTC. Its translation is CASSGHLGDYGYTF.

About this clone: The same CDR3 can be traced to other DNA sequences in this sample. The genes are TRBV7-3 and TRBJ1-2; the D gene is possibly TRBD1 (6 bases). V lost 2 bases and J 4 bases, leaving 8 bases between the germline ends. The length of the CDR3 is 13 residues. Germline CDR1 SGHTA, CDR2 FQGTGA. This chain's CDR3 is CASSLGGSYGYTF. CDR3 sequence (DNA): TGTGCCAGCAGCTTAGGGGGCAGCTATGGCTACACCTTC.

This clone was counted once. This chain links TRBV9 with TRBJ1-1; D possibly corresponds to TRBD1 (6 bases). From germline, CDR1 is SGDLS and CDR2 YYNGEE. The CDR3 has 16 amino acids. V lost 0 bases and J 4 bases, leaving 16 bases between the germline ends. The CDR3 spells CASSVAPGGGGTEAFF. In DNA form, the CDR3 reads TGTGCCAGCAGCGTAGCCCCGGGGGGGGGCGGCACTGAAGCTTTCTTT. Full variable domain (remainder filled in from reference TRBV9 and TRBJ1-1): DSGVTQTPKHLITATGQRVTLRCSPRSGDLSVYWYQQSLDQGLQFLIQYYNGEERAKGNILERFSAQQFPDLHSELNLSSLELGDSALYFCASSVAPGGGGTEAFFGQGTRLTVV.

The chain employs TRBV11-2 and TRBJ2-1; 8 nucleotides agree with TRBD2. The trim removed 4 bases at V and 5 bases at J, leaving 16 bases unmatched. CDR1 and CDR2 (germline): SGHAT, FQNNGV. The CDR3 spans 18 residues. The CDR3 DNA reads TGTGCCAGCAGCTCATCCCCCGACCCCGCTAGCGGGCACAATGAGCAGTTCTTC. Translation: CASSSSPDPASGHNEQFF.

J is TRBJ2-3 and V is TRBV14; no definite D call. The V gene's germline CDR1 is SGHDN and CDR2 FVKESK. The CDR3 loop spans 14 amino acids. Trimming pared 4 bases from V and 6 bases from J, leaving 14 bases between. The CDR3: CASSPFLTLDTQYF. The CDR3 coding sequence is TGTGCCAGCAGCCCTTTCTTGACTTTGGATACGCAGTATTTT.

V gene TRBV18 combines with J gene TRBJ1-1; D call uncertain. V lost 0 bases and J 1 base, leaving 6 bases between the germline ends. CDR3 length: 14 residues. Per the germline V gene, CDR1 is KGHSH and CDR2 is LQKENI. The CDR3 loop is CASSPPLGNTEAFF. The DNA of the CDR3 is TGTGCCAGCTCACCACCGCTCGGGAACACTGAAGCTTTCTTT. Complete variable domain (other parts from reference TRBV18 and TRBJ1-1): NAGVMQNPRHLVRRRGQEARLRCSPMKGHSHVYWYRQLPEEGLKFMVYLQKENIIDESGMPKERFSAEFPKEGPSILRIQQVVRGDSAAYFCASSPPLGNTEAFFGQGTRLTVV.

CDR3 amino acids: CASSQDRVQGDEAFF. The CDR3 nucleotides read TGTGCCAGCAGCCAAGATAGGGTACAGGGTGATGAAGCTTTCTTT. The chain is built from TRBV3-1 (or the pseudogene TRBV3-2) and TRBJ1-1; TRBD1 is a possible D gene (6 bases). V was clipped by 0 bases and J by 7 bases, with 15 bases between them. The germline CDR1 and CDR2 sequences are LGHDT and YNNKEL (reference sequence). This CDR3 is built from 15 residues.